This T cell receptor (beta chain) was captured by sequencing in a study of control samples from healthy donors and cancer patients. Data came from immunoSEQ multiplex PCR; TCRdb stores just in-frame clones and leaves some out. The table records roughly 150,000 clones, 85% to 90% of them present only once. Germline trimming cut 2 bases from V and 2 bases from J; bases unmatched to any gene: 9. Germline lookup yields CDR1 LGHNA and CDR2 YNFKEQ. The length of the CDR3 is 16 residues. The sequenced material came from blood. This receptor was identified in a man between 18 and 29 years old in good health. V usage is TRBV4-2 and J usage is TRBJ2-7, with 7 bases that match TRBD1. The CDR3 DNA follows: TGTGCCAGCAGCCAAACAACGGGGACAGCTACCTACGAGCAGTACTTC. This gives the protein CASSQTTGTATYEQYF.